The entry that follows covers one TCR beta chain sequence. This CDR3 has 17 amino acids. Between the trimmed V and J ends, which lost 4 bases and 4 bases, there was a span of 23 bases. Germline V CDR1 and CDR2: MNHEY, SVGEGT. These data originate in a study of Ad26.COV2.S vaccination and SARS-CoV-2 variants. Whole-study context: Trial arm assignment for the donor was COV1001 Ad26.COV2.S. Each vaccinee took Ad26.COV2.S intramuscularly, once or twice 56 days apart.

As to treatment: some 20 received Ad26.COV2.S at low or high dose, single or two shots; about 5 received placebo; per-sample allocation not given. Specimen acquisition occurred on day 63 following the initial vaccine or placebo injection. Vaccine was an Ad26 vector expressing Wuhan-strain SARS-CoV-2 spike. Produced via immunoSEQ multiplex PCR; TCRdb's table is partial and in-frame only. The sample yields 300,000 to 400,000 clones, about 88% seen once. The gene calls are TRBV6-2 or TRBV6-3 and TRBJ2-7, with D possibly TRBD1 on 5 matching bases. This sample comprised peripheral blood, obtained in a trial of Ad26.COV2.S vaccine versus placebo. The receptor was isolated from a person between 18 and 65 years old who received the Ad26.COV2.S COVID-19 vaccine or a placebo. The CDR3 region is CASSSFGHLRGPYEQYF. Written as DNA, the CDR3 is TGTGCCAGCAGTTCCTTCGGACACCTTCGTGGTCCTTACGAGCAGTACTTC.